The 20 T cell receptor beta chains below come from one sample, sequenced in a study of CD4 T cells in relation to SARS-CoV-2 and coronaviruses (dated by TCRdb to the early 2020s). The library was built by means of the immunoSEQ multiplex PCR assay. The clones in this table, taken by TCRdb from immuneACCESS, are in-frame only. Not every clone is retained; where verified, under half of the shortfall comes from an unresolved V gene, and the cause of the rest is unknown. The sample table contains roughly 68,000 clones; only one count was recorded for 90% to 95% of them. Jointly, the top ten make up around 0.23% of the sample. CD4+ T cells from unexposed donors were collected before the COVID-19 pandemic (2011-2018). Sequencing was carried out using naive CD4+ T cells from PBMCs. The label giving this sample's cell subset or site can be read as: naive CD4+ T cells isolated by negative enrichment. The receptors here all came from a human donor in good health.

The CDR3 DNA reads TGTTCTTTATTATCCTCGACAGGGCTGTACTGCGAGCAGTACTTC. Amino acid sequence: CSLLSSTGLYCEQYF. The chain links TRBV6-7 to TRBJ2-7; 7 positions match TRBD1. TRBV6-7 has ORF status, its function being uncertain. The CDR3 is made up of 15 amino acids.

A single count supports this clone. The J gene is TRBJ1-5, the V gene TRBV19, with D uncertain. In germline, CDR1 is LNHDA, CDR2 SQIVND (reference sequence). The V end lost 3 bases, the J end lost 3 bases, and 12 bases lay between the germline ends. The CDR3 covers 15 residues. The CDR3 region has the DNA TGTGCCAGTAGTATTACCAATAACTACAATCAGCCCCAGCATTTT. It is translated as CASSITNNYNQPQHF.

This chain connects TRBV4-1 to TRBJ1-4; D gene unclear. V lost 1 base to trimming and J lost 6 bases, with 15 bases between them. The CDR3 length is 16 residues. CDR1 MGHRA and CDR2 YSYEKL come from the germline V gene. The CDR3 protein is CASSQGFPSLYEKLFF. The CDR3 coding sequence is TGCGCCAGCAGCCAAGGGTTTCCCTCTCTGTATGAAAAACTGTTTTTT.

J is TRBJ2-2 and V is TRBV10-1, with D hard to call. Germline CDR1 reads WNHNN; CDR2 reads SYGVQD (reference sequence). This CDR3 is 15 amino acids long. Trimming took 3 bases from V and 3 from J, leaving 11 bases between them. CDR3 nucleotide sequence: TGCGCCAGCAGTGATGGGAAGATGGACACCGGGGAGCTGTTTTTT. This sequence encodes CASSDGKMDTGELFF.

The gene calls are TRBV18 and TRBJ2-1; D not certain. Trimming pared 1 base from V and 5 bases from J, leaving 9 bases between. Germline V CDR1 and CDR2: KGHSH, LQKENI. This CDR3 has 14 amino acids. Here the CDR3 reads CASSPLGKNNEQFF. The CDR3 nucleotides are TGTGCCAGCTCACCACTGGGAAAAAACAATGAGCAGTTCTTC.

V gene TRBV12-3 or TRBV12-4 combines with J gene TRBJ1-2, with D unresolved. The CDR3 extends over 12 amino acids. V was trimmed by 3 bases and J by 8 bases, leaving 10 bases between them. The CDR3 reads CASSFSFVGYTF. CDR3 sequence (DNA): TGTGCCAGCAGTTTCTCGTTCGTGGGCTACACCTTC.

This clone was observed once. The chain carries TRBV11-3 and TRBJ1-5; the D gene is possibly TRBD1 (5 bases). Trimming pared 5 bases from V and 5 bases from J, leaving 10 bases between. The CDR3 has 13 residues. The germline V gene encodes CDR1 SGHNT and CDR2 YENEEA. The CDR3 DNA sequence: TGTGCCAGCAGCGCAGGGATTCATCAGCCCCAGCATTTT. It is translated as CASSAGIHQPQHF.

The chain employs TRBV28 and TRBJ2-3; the D gene is possibly TRBD2 (5 bases). This CDR3 has 12 amino acids. Germline CDR1 is MDHEN and CDR2 is SYDVKM. Trimming cost V 2 bases and J 7 bases, with 7 bases left between them. CDR3 nucleotides: TGTGCCAGCAGTTTACGGGGATATACGCAGTATTTT. It translates to CASSLRGYTQYF.

This chain links TRBV9 with TRBJ1-3, with TRBD1 matching 8 bases. Germline CDR1 is SGDLS and CDR2 is YYNGEE. CDR3 size: 15 residues. V lost 3 bases to trimming and J lost 3 bases; unmatched junction nucleotides: 5. CDR3 residues: CASSAGGADGNTIYF. The CDR3 DNA reads as TGTGCCAGCAGCGCAGGGGGCGCGGATGGAAACACCATATATTTT.

The chain has TRBV5-5 and TRBJ2-3, with TRBD2 as a possible D gene (5 bases). The V end lost 2 bases, the J end lost 5 bases, and 15 bases lay between the germline ends. The germline CDR1 and CDR2 sequences are SGHKS and YYEKEE (reference sequence). CDR3 length: 15 residues. This CDR3 is CASSLSSARGDTQYF. Written as DNA, the CDR3 is TGTGCCAGCAGCTTATCGTCGGCCCGGGGAGATACGCAGTATTTT.

The rearrangement joins TRBV25-1 to TRBJ2-4; 7 bases align to TRBD1. The CDR3 loop spans 14 amino acids. V was clipped by 2 bases and J by 7 bases; unmatched bases: 5. From germline, CDR1 is MGHDK and CDR2 SYGVNS. The CDR3 reads CASSEPGTANIQYF. CDR3 nucleotides: TGTGCCAGCAGTGAACCCGGGACAGCTAACATTCAGTACTTC. The whole variable domain, filled in from reference TRBV25-1 and TRBJ2-4, reads EADIYQTPRYLVIGTGKKITLECSQTMGHDKMYWYQQDPGMELHLIHYSYGVNSTEKGDLSSESTVSRIRTEHFPLTLESARPSHTSQYLCASSEPGTANIQYFGAGTRLSVL.

The chain carries TRBV21-1 and TRBJ1-6. TRBV21-1 is described as a pseudogene. The CDR3 covers 19 residues. CDR3 DNA: TGTGCCAGCAGCATGGTACGGGCGTCGCTTAGCTCCTATAATTCACCCCTCCACTTT. Its protein product is CASSMVRASLSSYNSPLHF.

Written as DNA, the CDR3 is TGTGCCAGTAGTACCTCCGGGACAAGGGGAAACACCATATATTTT. This encodes CASSTSGTRGNTIYF. The chain couples TRBV19 to TRBJ1-3; D is perhaps TRBD1 (6 bases). The CDR3 sequence is 15 residues long. The V gene lost 4 bases and the J gene lost 4 bases, with 14 bases spanning the gap. CDR1 LNHDA and CDR2 SQIVND come from the germline V gene (reference sequence).

The rearrangement links TRBV11-3 to TRBJ2-7; 10 bases are a match to TRBD1. The CDR3 length is 15 residues. The V segment lost 2 bases and the J segment 5 bases; nucleotides outside the gene matches: 6. Germline loops: CDR1 SGHNT, CDR2 YENEEA. The CDR3 region has the DNA TGTGCCAGCAGCTTAAGCCGGGACAGGGGACACGAGCAGTACTTC. It codes for CASSLSRDRGHEQYF.

J is TRBJ1-1 and V is TRBV7-9; 8 bases match TRBD1. Looked up from germline, CDR1 is SEHNR and CDR2 is FQNEAQ (reference sequence). With V trimmed by 3 bases and J by 2 bases, 2 bases remained unmatched. The CDR3 totals 14 residues. The CDR3 nucleotides read TGTGCCAGCAGCTTGACAGGGGTAAACACTGAAGCTTTCTTT. This codes for CASSLTGVNTEAFF.

The rearrangement uses TRBV27 and TRBJ2-2; D remains unclear. The V end lost 8 bases, the J end lost 0 bases, and 19 bases lay between the germline ends. CDR1 is MNHEY and CDR2 is SMNVEV in the germline V gene (reference sequence). The CDR3 is 17 amino acids. The chain's CDR3 is CASFSLRAATNTGELFF. For the CDR3, the DNA is TGTGCCAGCTTCTCCCTTAGGGCAGCGACGAACACCGGGGAGCTGTTTTTT.

The chain is built from TRBV25-1 and TRBJ2-3, with 8 bases fitting TRBD2. With V trimmed by 1 base and J by 5 bases, 2 bases remained unmatched. The CDR3 is 14 amino acids. The germline V gene has CDR1 MGHDK and CDR2 SYGVNS. CDR3 in amino acids: CASSEFGGGDTQYF. The CDR3, as DNA: TGTGCCAGCAGTGAATTCGGGGGGGGAGATACGCAGTATTTT.

The chain recombines TRBV9 with TRBJ2-6, with D perhaps assigned TRBD1 or TRBD2 (5 bases each). The germline gives CDR1 SGDLS, CDR2 YYNGEE. V was cut by 7 bases and J by 2 bases, with 10 bases left in between. The CDR3 has 14 amino acids. This CDR3 reads CASRRDPGANVLTF. The CDR3 DNA follows: TGTGCCAGCCGAAGGGACCCTGGGGCCAACGTCCTGACTTTC. Based on the CDR3 plus reference TRBV9 and TRBJ2-6, the full variable domain is DSGVTQTPKHLITATGQRVTLRCSPRSGDLSVYWYQQSLDQGLQFLIQYYNGEERAKGNILERFSAQQFPDLHSELNLSSLELGDSALYFCASRRDPGANVLTFGAGSRLTVL.

The chain has TRBV9 and TRBJ2-2, with 7 bases matching TRBD2. The CDR3 runs to 15 residues. The V and J ends lost 5 bases and 1 base, in that order; junction bases with no gene match: 5. In germline, CDR1 is SGDLS, CDR2 YYNGEE. CDR3: CASRKREGNTGELFF. Written as DNA, the CDR3 is TGTGCCAGCAGGAAAAGGGAGGGGAACACCGGGGAGCTGTTTTTT.

The chain joins TRBV25-1 to TRBJ1-6; D remains ambiguous. The germline CDR1 and CDR2 sequences are MGHDK and SYGVNS. V was trimmed by 3 bases and J by 0 bases, leaving 3 bases between them. CDR3 length: 14 amino acids. CDR3 amino acids: CASSEISYNSPLHF. The DNA of the CDR3 is TGTGCCAGCAGTGAGATCTCCTATAATTCACCCCTCCACTTT.